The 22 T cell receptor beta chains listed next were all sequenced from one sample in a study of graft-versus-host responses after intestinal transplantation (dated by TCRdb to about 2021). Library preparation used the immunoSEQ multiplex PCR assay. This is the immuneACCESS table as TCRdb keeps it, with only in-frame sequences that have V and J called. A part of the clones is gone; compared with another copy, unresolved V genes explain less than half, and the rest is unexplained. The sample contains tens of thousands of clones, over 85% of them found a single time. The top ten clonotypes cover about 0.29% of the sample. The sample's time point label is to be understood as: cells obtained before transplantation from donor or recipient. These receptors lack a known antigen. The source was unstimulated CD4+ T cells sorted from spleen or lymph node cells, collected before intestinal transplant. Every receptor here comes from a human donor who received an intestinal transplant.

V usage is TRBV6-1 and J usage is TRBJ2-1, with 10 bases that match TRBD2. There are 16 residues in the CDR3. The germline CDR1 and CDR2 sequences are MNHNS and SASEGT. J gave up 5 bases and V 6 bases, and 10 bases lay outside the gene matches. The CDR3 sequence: CASREPGLAKDNEQFF. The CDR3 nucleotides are TGTGCCAGCAGGGAACCGGGACTAGCGAAAGACAATGAGCAGTTCTTC.

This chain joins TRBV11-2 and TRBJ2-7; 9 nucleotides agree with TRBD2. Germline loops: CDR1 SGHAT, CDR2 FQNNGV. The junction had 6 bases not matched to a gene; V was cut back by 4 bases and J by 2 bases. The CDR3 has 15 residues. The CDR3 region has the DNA TGTGCCAGCAGCTCCGGACTAGCGATAACCTACGAGCAGTACTTC. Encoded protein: CASSSGLAITYEQYF.

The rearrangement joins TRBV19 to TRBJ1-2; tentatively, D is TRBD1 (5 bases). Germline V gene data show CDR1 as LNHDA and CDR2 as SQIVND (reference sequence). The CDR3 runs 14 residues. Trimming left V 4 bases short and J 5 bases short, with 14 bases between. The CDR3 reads CASSTQGTAYGYTF. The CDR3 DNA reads TGTGCCAGTAGTACCCAAGGGACGGCGTATGGCTACACCTTC.

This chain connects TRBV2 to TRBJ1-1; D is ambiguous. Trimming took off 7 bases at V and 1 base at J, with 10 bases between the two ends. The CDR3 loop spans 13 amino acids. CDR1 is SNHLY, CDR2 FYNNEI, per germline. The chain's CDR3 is CASITGWNTEAFF. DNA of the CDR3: TGTGCCAGCATTACGGGATGGAACACTGAAGCTTTCTTT.

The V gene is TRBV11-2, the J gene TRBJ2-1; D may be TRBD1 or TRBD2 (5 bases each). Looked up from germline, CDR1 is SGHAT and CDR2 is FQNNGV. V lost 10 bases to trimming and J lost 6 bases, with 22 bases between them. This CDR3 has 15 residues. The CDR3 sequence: CATSTRGGHVNEQFF. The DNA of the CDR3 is TGTGCCACCTCCACCCGAGGAGGACATGTCAATGAGCAGTTCTTC.

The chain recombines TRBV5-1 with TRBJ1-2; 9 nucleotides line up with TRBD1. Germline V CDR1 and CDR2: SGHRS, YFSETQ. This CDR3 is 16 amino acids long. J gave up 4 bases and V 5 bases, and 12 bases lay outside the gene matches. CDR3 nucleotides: TGCGCCAGCAGTCCGGACAGGGGAGTTCGGAGCTATGGCTACACCTTC. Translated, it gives CASSPDRGVRSYGYTF.

CDR3 DNA sequence: TGTGCCAGCAGCTCAAAATGGGGACTAGCGGGAGGACAAGAGACCCAGTACTTC. Translated, it gives CASSSKWGLAGGQETQYF. V is TRBV7-9 and J is TRBJ2-5; 15 positions agree with TRBD2. The CDR3 covers 18 residues. The V and J ends lost 4 bases and 2 bases, in that order; junction bases with no gene match: 8. CDR1 is SEHNR and CDR2 is FQNEAQ in the germline V gene (reference sequence).

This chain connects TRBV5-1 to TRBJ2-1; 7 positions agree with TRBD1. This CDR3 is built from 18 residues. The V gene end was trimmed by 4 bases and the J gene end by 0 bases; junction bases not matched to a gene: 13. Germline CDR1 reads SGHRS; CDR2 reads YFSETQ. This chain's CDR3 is CASSIGTAHTSSYNEQFF. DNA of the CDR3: TGCGCCAGCAGCATAGGGACAGCCCATACGAGCTCCTACAATGAGCAGTTCTTC.

CDR3 sequence (DNA): TGTGCCAGCAGTTTAAGGTCGGGGGGGGCCAATCAGCCCCAGCATTTT. Protein product: CASSLRSGGANQPQHF. The chain recombines TRBV28 with TRBJ1-5, with D possibly matching TRBD1 (6 bases). Trimming shortened V by 2 bases and J by 3 bases, and 14 bases separated the two germline ends. The germline gives CDR1 MDHEN, CDR2 SYDVKM. The CDR3 totals 16 residues.

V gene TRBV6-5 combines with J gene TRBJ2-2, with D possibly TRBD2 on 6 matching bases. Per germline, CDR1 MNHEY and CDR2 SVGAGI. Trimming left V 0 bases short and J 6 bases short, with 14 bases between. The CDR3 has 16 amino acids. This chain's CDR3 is CASSYSPRTIAGELFF. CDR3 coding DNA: TGTGCCAGCAGTTACTCCCCCCGGACTATTGCCGGGGAGCTGTTTTTT.

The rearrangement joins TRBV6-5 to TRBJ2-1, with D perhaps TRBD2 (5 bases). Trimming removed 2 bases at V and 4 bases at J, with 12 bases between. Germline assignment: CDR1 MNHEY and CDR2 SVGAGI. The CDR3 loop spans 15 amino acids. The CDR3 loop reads CASSYTGKPYNEQFF. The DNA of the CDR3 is TGTGCCAGCAGTTACACGGGGAAACCATACAATGAGCAGTTCTTC.

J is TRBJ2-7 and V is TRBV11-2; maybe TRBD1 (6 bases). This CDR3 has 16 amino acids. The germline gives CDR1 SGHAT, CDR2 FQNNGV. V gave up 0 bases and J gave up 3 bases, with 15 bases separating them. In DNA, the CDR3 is TGTGCCAGCAGCTTAGAGATGGTAGTAGGGGGCTACGAGCAGTACTTC. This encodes CASSLEMVVGGYEQYF.

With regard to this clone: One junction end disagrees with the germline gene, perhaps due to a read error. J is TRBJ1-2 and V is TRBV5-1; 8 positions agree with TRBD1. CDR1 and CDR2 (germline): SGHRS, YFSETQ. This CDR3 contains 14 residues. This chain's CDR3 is CASSPDRVNYGYTF. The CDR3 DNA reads TGTGCCAGCAGCCCGGACAGGGTAAACTATGGCTACACCTTC.

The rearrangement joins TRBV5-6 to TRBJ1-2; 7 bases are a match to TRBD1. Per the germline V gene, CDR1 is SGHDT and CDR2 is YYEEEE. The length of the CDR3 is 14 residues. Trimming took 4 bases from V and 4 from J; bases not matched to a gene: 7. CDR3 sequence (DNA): TGTGCCAGCAGCCCCCGACAGGGACGCTATGGCTACACCTTC. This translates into CASSPRQGRYGYTF. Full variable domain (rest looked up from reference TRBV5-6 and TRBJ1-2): DAGVTQSPTHLIKTRGQQVTLRCSPKSGHDTVSWYQQALGQGPQFIFQYYEEEERQRGNFPDRFSGHQFPNYSSELNVNALLLGDSALYLCASSPRQGRYGYTFGSGTRLTVV.

The CDR3 is CASSLGQGASNEKLFF. CDR3 nucleotides: TGTGCCAGCAGCTTGGGGCAGGGGGCTTCTAATGAAAAACTGTTTTTT. The gene calls are TRBV5-8 and TRBJ1-4; 8 bases align to TRBD1. From germline, CDR1 is SGHTS and CDR2 YDEGEE. J gave up 3 bases and V 0 bases, and 4 bases lay outside the gene matches. CDR3 length: 16 amino acids.

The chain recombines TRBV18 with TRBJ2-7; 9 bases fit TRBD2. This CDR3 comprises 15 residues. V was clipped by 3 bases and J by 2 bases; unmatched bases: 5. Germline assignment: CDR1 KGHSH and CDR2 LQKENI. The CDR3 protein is CASSPGTSNAYEQYF. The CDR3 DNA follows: TGTGCCAGCTCACCCGGGACTAGCAACGCCTACGAGCAGTACTTC.

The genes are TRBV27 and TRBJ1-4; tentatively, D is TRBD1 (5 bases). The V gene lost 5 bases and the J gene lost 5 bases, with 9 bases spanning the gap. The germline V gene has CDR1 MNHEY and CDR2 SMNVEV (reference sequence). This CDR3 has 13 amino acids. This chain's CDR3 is CASSRQTNEKLFF. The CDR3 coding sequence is TGTGCCAGCAGTAGACAGACGAATGAAAAACTGTTTTTT.

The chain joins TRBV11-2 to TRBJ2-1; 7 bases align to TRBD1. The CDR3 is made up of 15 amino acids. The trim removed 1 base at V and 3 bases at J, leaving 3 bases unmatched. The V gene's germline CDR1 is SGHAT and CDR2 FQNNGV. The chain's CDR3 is CASSLVRGSYNEQFF. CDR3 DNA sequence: TGTGCCAGCAGCTTAGTCAGGGGGAGCTACAATGAGCAGTTCTTC.

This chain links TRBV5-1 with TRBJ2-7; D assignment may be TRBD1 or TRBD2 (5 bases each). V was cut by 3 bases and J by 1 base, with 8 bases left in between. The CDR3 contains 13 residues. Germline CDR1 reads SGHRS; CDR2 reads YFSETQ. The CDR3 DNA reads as TGCGCCAGCAGCTGGGACGTGTCCTACGAGCAGTACTTC. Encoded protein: CASSWDVSYEQYF. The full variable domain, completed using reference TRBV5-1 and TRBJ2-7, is KAGVTQTPRYLIKTRGQQVTLSCSPISGHRSVSWYQQTPGQGLQFLFEYFSETQRNKGNFPGRFSGRQFSNSRSEMNVSTLELGDSALYLCASSWDVSYEQYFGPGTRLTVT.

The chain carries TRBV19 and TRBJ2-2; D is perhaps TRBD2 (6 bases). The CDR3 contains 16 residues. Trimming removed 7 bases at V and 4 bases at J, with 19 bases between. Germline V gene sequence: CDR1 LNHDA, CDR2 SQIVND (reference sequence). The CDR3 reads CASTESWRALTGELFF. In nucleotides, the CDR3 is TGTGCCAGTACTGAGAGCTGGAGGGCCCTCACCGGGGAGCTGTTTTTT.

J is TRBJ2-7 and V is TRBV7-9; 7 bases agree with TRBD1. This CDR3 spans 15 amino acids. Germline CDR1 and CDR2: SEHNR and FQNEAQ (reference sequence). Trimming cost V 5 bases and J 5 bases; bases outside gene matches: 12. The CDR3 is CASSPYTGQRDEQYF. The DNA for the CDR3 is TGTGCCAGCAGCCCATACACGGGACAGCGTGACGAGCAGTACTTC.

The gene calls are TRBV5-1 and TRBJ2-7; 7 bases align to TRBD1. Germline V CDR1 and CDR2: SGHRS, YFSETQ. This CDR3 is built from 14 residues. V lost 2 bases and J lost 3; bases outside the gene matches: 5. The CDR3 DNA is TGCGCCAGCAGCTTATGGACAGGCAGCTACGAGCAGTACTTC. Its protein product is CASSLWTGSYEQYF.